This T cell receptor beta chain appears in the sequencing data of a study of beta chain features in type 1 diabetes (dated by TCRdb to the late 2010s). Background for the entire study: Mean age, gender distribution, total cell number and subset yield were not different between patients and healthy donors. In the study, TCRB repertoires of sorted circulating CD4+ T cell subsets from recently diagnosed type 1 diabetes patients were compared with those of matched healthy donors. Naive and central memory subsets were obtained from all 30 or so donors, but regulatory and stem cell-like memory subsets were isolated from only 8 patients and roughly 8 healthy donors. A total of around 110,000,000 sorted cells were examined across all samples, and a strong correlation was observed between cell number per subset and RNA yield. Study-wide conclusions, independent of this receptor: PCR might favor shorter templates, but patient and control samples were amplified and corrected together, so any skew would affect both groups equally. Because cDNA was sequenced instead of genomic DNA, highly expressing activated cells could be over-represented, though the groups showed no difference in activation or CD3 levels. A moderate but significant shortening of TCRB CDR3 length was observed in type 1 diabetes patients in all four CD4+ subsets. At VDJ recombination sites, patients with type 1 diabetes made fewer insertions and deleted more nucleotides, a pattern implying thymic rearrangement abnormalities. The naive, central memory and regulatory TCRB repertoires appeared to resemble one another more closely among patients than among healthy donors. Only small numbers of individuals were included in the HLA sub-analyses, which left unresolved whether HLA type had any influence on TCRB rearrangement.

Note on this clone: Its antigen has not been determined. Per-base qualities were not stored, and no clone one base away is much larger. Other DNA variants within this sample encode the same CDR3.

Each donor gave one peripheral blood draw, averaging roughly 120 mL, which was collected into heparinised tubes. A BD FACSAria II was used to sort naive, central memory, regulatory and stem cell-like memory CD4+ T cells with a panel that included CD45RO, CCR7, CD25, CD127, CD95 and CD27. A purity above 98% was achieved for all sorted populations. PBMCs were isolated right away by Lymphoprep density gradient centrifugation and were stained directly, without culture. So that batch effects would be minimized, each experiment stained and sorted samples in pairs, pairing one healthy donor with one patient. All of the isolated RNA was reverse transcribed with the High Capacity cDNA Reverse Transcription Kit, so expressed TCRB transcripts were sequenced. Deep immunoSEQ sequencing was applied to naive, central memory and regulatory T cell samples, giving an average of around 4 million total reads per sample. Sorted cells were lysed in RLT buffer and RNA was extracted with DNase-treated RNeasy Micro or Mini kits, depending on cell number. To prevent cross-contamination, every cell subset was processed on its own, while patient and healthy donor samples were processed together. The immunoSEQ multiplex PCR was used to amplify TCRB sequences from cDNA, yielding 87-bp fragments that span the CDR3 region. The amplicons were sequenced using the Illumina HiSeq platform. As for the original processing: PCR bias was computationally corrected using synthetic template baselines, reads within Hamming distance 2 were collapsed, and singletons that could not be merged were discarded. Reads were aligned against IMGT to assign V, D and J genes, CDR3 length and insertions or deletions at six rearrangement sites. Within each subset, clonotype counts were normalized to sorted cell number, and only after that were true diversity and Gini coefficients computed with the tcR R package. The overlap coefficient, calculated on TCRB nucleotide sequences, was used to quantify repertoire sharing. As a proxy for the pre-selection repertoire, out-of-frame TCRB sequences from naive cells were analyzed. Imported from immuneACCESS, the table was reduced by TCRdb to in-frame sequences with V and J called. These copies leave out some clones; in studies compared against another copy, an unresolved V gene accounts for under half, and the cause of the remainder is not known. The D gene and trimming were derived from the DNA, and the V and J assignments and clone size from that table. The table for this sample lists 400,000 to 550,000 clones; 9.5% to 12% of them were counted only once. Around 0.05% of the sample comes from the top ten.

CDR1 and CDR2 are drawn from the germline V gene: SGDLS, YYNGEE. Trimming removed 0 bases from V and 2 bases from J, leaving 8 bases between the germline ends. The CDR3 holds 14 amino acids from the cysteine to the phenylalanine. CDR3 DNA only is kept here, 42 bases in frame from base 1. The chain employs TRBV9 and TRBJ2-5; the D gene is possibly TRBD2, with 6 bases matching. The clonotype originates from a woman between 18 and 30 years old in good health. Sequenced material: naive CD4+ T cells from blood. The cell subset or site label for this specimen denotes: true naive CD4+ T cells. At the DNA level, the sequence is TGTGCCAGCAGCGTAGGGGGGGTTCAAGAGACCCAGTACTTC. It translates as CASSVGGVQETQYF.